These 5 T cell receptor beta chains originate from one sample sequenced in a study of cytomegalovirus exposure and HLA in healthy donors. Use of 60 Vbeta and 13 Jbeta primers characterized the PCR. The protocol was immunoSEQ multiplex PCR, while the TCRdb copy is restricted to in-frame clones and leaves out a portion. This table has over 100,000 clones, roughly 68% appearing once. The specimen sequenced was PBMCs. The receptors here all came from a young woman in good health and CMV-seronegative.

In the case of this clone: A junction end diverges from the germline sequence, so it may reflect a read error. The rearrangement joins TRBV7-7 to TRBJ2-5; D is possibly TRBD2 (6 bases). Germline CDR1 and CDR2: SSHAT and FNYEAQ (reference sequence). The CDR3 spans 14 residues. The CDR3 DNA sequence: TGTGCTAGCAGCTTGGGGGGACCCCAAGAGACCCAGTACTTC. Translating it yields CASSLGGPQETQYF.

This clone was seen a single time. The V and J genes are TRBV29-1 and TRBJ2-3, with a tentative D call TRBD2 (6 bases). The V and J ends lost 7 bases and 6 bases respectively, with 14 bases between them. The CDR3 sequence is 12 residues long. Germline-derived CDR1 and CDR2 are SQVTM and ANQGSEA. The CDR3 coding sequence is TGCAGCGGCCGGGCCCGGGGGGATACGCAGTATTTT. Residues: CSGRARGDTQYF.

V usage is TRBV6-6 and J usage is TRBJ2-3; D unclear. Germline V gene sequence: CDR1 MNHNY, CDR2 SVGAGI (reference sequence). V was cut by 5 bases and J by 0 bases, with 12 bases left in between. The CDR3 loop spans 15 amino acids. CDR3 in amino acids: CASSRRLASTDTQYF. Written as DNA, the CDR3 is TGTGCCAGCAGTCGACGACTCGCTAGCACAGATACGCAGTATTTT.

The J gene is TRBJ2-1, the V gene TRBV6-5, with 8 bases matching TRBD2. The trim removed 1 base at V and 8 bases at J, leaving 7 bases unmatched. The CDR3 totals 15 residues. CDR1 and CDR2 (germline): MNHEY, SVGAGI. In DNA form, the CDR3 reads TGTGCCAGCAGTTACTATAGCGGGACTAACGATGAGCAGTTCTTC. This codes for CASSYYSGTNDEQFF.

The genes are TRBV7-2 and TRBJ2-7, with 11 positions matching TRBD1. Germline loops: CDR1 SGHTA, CDR2 FQGNSA. The length of the CDR3 is 16 residues. V lost 5 bases and J lost 3; bases outside the gene matches: 9. CDR3 residues: CASSPRLGTGGYEQYF. CDR3 DNA sequence: TGTGCCAGCAGCCCTAGGTTAGGGACAGGGGGCTACGAGCAGTACTTC.